Sequencing of this T cell receptor beta chain was carried out in a study of beta chain features in type 1 diabetes. This CDR3 is built from 14 residues. CDR1 and CDR2 (germline): MNHEY, SVGAGI. Trimming stripped 5 bases from V and 5 bases from J, with 13 bases between. The authors reverse transcribed all of the isolated RNA, so sequencing captured expressed TCRB transcripts. Repertoires were generated with immunoSEQ multiplex PCR, while TCRdb's copy carries only in-frame clones and drops some. The data hold 140,000 to 150,000 clones, with under 11% observed a single time. The J gene is TRBJ2-1, the V gene TRBV6-5; possibly TRBD1 for D (6 bases). The origin of this receptor is a man aged 18-30 years in good health. What was sequenced was naive CD4+ T cells from blood. As DNA, the CDR3 is TGTGCCAGCAGTATCTCAGGGGCCCACAATGAGCAGTTCTTC. The encoded protein is CASSISGAHNEQFF.